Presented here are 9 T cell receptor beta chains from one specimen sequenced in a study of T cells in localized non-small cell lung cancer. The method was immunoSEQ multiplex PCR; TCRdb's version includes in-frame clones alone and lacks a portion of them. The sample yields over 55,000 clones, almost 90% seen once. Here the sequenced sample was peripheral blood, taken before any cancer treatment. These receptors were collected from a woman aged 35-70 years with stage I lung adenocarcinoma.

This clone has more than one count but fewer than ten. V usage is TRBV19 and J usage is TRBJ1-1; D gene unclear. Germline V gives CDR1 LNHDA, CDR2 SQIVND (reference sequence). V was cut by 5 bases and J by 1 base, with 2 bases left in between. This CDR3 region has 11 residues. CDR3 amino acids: CASSGNTEAFF. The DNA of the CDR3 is TGTGCCAGTAGTGGGAACACTGAAGCTTTCTTT.

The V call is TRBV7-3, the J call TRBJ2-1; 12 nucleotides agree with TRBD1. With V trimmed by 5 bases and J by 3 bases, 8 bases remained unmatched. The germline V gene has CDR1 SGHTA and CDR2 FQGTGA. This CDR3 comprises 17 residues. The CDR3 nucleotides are TGTGCCAGCAGCGAGCCGGGACAGGGGGCGGGCTACAATGAGCAGTTCTTC. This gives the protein CASSEPGQGAGYNEQFF.

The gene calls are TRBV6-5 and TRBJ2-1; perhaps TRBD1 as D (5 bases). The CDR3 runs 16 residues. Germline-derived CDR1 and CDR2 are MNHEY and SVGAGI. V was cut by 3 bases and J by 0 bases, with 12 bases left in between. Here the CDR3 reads CASSYSRRDSYNEQFF. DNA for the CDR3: TGTGCCAGCAGTTATTCCCGCAGGGACTCCTACAATGAGCAGTTCTTC.

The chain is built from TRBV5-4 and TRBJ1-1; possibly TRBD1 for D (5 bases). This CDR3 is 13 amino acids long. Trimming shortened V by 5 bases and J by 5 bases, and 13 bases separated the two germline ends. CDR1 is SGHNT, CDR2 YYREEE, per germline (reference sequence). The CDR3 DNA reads TGTGCCAGCAGTTCGCAGGGCGGTACTGAAGCTTTCTTT. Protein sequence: CASSSQGGTEAFF.

The CDR3, as DNA: TGCGCCAGCAGTCTCGTTGACAGGGCCTACAATGAGCAGTTCTTC. This sequence encodes CASSLVDRAYNEQFF. The rearrangement joins TRBV5-1 to TRBJ2-1; 7 nucleotides match TRBD1. The J segment lost 2 bases and the V segment lost 5 bases, leaving 7 bases of the junction unmatched. The CDR3 spans 15 residues. Germline loops: CDR1 SGHRS, CDR2 YFSETQ.

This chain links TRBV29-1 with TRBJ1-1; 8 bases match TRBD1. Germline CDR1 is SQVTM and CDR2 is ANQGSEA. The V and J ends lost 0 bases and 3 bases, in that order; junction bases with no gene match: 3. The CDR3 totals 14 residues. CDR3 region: CSVEDRGLDTEAFF. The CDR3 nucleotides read TGCAGCGTTGAAGACAGGGGGCTAGACACTGAAGCTTTCTTT.

The CDR3 protein is CASSRQGTYEQYF. CDR3 DNA sequence: TGTGCCAGCAGTAGACAGGGGACCTACGAGCAGTACTTC. The J gene is TRBJ2-7, the V gene TRBV2, with TRBD1 identical over 8 bases. The germline gives CDR1 SNHLY, CDR2 FYNNEI. Trimming removed 5 bases from V and 2 bases from J; junction bases left unmatched: 2. The CDR3 runs to 13 residues.

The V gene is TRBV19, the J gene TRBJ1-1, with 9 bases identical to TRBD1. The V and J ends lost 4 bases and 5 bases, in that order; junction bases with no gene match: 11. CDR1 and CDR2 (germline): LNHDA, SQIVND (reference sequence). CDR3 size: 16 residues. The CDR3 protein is CASSKGQGGVGTEAFF. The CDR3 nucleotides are TGTGCCAGTAGTAAGGGACAGGGAGGAGTCGGGACTGAAGCTTTCTTT.

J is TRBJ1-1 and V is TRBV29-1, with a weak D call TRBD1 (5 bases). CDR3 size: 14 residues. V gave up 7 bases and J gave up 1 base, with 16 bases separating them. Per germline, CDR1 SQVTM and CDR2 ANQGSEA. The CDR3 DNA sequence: TGCAGCGCTGCCCCTGGGGGGGGGAACACTGAAGCTTTCTTT. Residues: CSAAPGGGNTEAFF.